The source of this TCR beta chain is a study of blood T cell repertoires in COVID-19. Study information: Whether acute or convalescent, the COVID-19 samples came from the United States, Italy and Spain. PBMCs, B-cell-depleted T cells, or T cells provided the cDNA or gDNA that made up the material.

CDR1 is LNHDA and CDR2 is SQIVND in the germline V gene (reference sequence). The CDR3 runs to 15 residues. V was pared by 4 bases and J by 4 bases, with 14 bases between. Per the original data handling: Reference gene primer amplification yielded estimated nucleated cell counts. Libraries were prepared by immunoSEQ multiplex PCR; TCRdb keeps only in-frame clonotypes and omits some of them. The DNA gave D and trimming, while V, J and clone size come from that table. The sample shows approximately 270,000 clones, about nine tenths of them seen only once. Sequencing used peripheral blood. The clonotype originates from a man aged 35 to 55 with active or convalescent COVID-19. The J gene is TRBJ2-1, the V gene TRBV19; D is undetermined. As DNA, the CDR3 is TGTGCCAGTAGTACGCGCAAGATATCGTACAATGAGCAGTTCTTC. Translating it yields CASSTRKISYNEQFF.